The clone carrying this T cell receptor (beta chain) occurred a few times. Its antigen remains unknown. This entry belongs to a study of CD8+CD57+ T cells in acquired aplastic anemia. Overall study context: Average DNA yield from sorted CD4+ and CD8+ cells was about 3 ug.

TCR beta VDJ and CDR3 profiles were obtained from a genomic DNA template. TCRdb re-analysed the reads in MiXCR, keeping a single row per CDR3 protein. The sample lists about 150,000 distinct CDR3 sequences, just over 50% occurring once. Germline V CDR1 and CDR2: DFQATT, SNEGSKA (reference sequence). With 6 bases removed from V and 7 bases from J, the gap between germline ends came to 28 bases. This CDR3 region has 17 residues. Whole-study results and caveats: Overlap between patients and controls comprised about 30 CD8+ CDR3 sequences.

Flow cytometry had shown expanded CD8+CD57+ cells in the patients chosen for sequencing. Patients had received no therapy at the time of blood sampling. The receptor's source is a human donor with aplastic anemia. The chain joins TRBV20-1 to TRBJ2-1; D call uncertain. The sequenced sample consisted of sorted CD4+, CD8+, or CD8+CD57+ T cells (not recorded which) from PBMCs. CDR3 sequence: CSASSEGDTVSLNEQFF. The DNA for the CDR3 is TGCAGTGCCAGCTCTGAAGGAGACACCGTTTCCCTAAATGAGCAGTTCTTC.